A selection of T cell receptor beta chains follows, all from one sample in a study of cytomegalovirus exposure and HLA in healthy donors. Generated by immunoSEQ multiplex PCR, the TCRdb table keeps only in-frame clones and is missing some. Among fewer than 70,000 clones listed, roughly 71% were seen once. The sequenced sample was PBMCs. Receptors originate from a woman aged 55 to 70 in good health and CMV-seropositive. The CDR3 runs from the conserved cysteine through the conserved F or W. A D gene is named only where the DNA matches it firmly.

>TRBV7-9|NA
CASSLGWLAREQYF
>TRBV19|NA
CASSIKQGEPGSYEQYF
>TRBV19|NA
CASSPKGLAGNTIYF
>TRBV5-1|NA
CASRALQYNEQFF
>TRBV30|NA
CAWSTTPSGSYNEQFF
>TRBV11-3|NA
CASSFQGSYEQYF
>TRBV2|NA
CASVLSDTQYF
>TRBV4-1|TRBD2
CASSPGLASSSYNEQFF
>TRBV6-1|TRBD1
CASSDRRTGNSPLHF
>TRBV5-1|TRBD1
CASSLAVGTGENTIYF
>TRBV6-5|TRBD2
CASISGTSHEQYF
>TRBV5-4|TRBD1
CASSRRDRGSEQYF
>TRBV27|NA
CASSLTILAKNIQYF
>TRBV6-4|NA
CASSDSAGHYGYTF
>TRBV5-1|NA
CASSWDTGNTIYF
>TRBV6-1|TRBD1
CASSVMDRLNTEAFF
>TRBV30|NA
CAWSVSRGYEQYF
>TRBV7-8|TRBD2
CASSLALAGGPQETQYF
>TRBV7-2|TRBD2
CASSIRWLAGGPSGELFF
>TRBV5-4|NA
CASRPQGYTEAFF
>TRBV14|NA
CASSRGATYEQYF
>TRBV7-8|TRBD1
CASSLSLDRSQETQYF
>TRBV30|TRBD1
CAWSVRGTGGINEKLFF
>TRBV5-1|TRBD1
CASRPQGTGQETQYF
>TRBV10-3|TRBD1
CAIRSAGTAEAFF
>TRBV6-5|TRBD1
CASRPGQGASPLHF
>TRBV19|NA
CASSIITAPYGYTF
>TRBV18|TRBD2
CASSSQWEGMPYEQYF
>TRBV6-6|NA
CASSTGTGVNQPQHF
>TRBV5-8|NA
CASSLYRSSYNSPLHF
>TRBV5-1|NA
CATSNREGYTF
>TRBV2|TRBD1
CASRPGTGDYEQYF
>TRBV5-4|NA
CASIRKGAGSLNYGYTF
>TRBV2|TRBD2
CASHRLAGVDEQFF
>TRBV10-3|TRBD1
CASRTGEGSPLHF
>TRBV6-1|TRBD2
CASIKNSGGEYEQYF
>TRBV2|TRBD1
CASSRDRLTDTQYF
>TRBV5-6|NA
CASSFGTRVYNEQFF
>TRBV30|TRBD1
CACGQGTQPQHF
>TRBV27|NA
CASSPSWGAAGGGYTF
>TRBV29-1|TRBD1
CSGSGGSSYNEQFF
>TRBV5-1|NA
CASSLGIVNTEAFF
>TRBV5-6|NA
CASSFGETEQYF
>TRBV5-6|TRBD2
CASRRRGGTDTQYF
>TRBV4-1|NA
CASSQAVRKPEAFF
>TRBV5-1|TRBD2
CASSGRGLAGERNTGELFF
>TRBV29-1|TRBD1
CSVASGGSGNTIYF
>TRBV5-1|NA
CASRTDSNENIQYF
>TRBV2|NA
CASRAPGGYEQYF